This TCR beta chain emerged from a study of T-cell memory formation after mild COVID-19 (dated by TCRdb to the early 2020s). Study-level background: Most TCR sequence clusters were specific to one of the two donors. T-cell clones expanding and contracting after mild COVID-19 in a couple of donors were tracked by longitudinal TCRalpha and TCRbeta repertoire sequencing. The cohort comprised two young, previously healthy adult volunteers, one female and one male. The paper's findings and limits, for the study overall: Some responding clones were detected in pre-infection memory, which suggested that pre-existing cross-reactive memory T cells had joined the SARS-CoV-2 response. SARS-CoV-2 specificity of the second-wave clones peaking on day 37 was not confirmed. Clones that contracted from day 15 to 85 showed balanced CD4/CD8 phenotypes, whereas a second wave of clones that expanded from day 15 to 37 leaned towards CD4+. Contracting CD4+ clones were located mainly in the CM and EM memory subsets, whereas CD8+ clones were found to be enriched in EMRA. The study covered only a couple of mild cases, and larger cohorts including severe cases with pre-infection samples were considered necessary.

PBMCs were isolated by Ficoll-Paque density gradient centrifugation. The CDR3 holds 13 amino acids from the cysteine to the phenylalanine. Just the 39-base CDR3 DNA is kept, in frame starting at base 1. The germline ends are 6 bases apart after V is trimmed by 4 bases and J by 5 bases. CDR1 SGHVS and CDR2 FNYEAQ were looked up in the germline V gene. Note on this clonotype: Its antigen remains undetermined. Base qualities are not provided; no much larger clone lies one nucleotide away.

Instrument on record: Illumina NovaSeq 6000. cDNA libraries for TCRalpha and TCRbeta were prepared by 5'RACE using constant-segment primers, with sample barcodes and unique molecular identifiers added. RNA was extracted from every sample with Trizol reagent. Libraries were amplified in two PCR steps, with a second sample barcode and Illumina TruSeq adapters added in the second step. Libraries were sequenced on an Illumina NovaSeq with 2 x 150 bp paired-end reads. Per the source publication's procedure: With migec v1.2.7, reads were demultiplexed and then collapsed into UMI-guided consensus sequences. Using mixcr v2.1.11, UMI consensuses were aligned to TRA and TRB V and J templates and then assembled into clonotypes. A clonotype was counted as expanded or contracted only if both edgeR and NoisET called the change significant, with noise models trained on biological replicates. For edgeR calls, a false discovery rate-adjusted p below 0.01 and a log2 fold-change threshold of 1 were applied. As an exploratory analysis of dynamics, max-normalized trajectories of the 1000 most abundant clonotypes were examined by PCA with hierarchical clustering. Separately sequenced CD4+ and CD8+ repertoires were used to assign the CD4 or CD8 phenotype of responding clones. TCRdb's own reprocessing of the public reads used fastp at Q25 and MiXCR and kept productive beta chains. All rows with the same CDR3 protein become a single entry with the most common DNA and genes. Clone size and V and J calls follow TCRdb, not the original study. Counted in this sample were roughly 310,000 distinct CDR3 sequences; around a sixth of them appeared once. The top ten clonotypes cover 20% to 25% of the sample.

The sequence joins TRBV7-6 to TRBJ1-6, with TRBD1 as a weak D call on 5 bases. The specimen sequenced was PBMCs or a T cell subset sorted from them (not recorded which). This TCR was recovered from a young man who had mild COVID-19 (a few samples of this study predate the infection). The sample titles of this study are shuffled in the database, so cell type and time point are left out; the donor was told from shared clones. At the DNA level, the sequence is TGTGCCAGCAGCTCGACAGATAATTCACCCCTCCACTTT. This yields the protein CASSSTDNSPLHF.